This TCR beta chain was identified in a study of shared clonotypes between healthy human individuals. The method was immunoSEQ multiplex PCR; TCRdb's version includes in-frame clones alone and lacks a portion of them. Among about 2.4 million clones, 80% to 95% were seen once, and the ten largest hold roughly 0.39%. Those who donated were healthy HIV-negative adults, with no recent acute infections or vaccinations reported. V trimming: 0 bases; J trimming: 3 bases; junction bases outside the gene matches: 7. Germline-derived CDR1 and CDR2 are SGHRS and YFSETQ. CDR3 length: 17 residues. This chain joins TRBV5-1 and TRBJ2-1; TRBD2 agrees at 9 bases. The sample taken for sequencing was naive CD4+ T cells from PBMCs. Stated subset: CD45RA+ positively selected. The sequence derives from a man between 18 and 29 years old in good health. Some clones in this sample may be carry-over from other donors' samples. The CDR3 loop is CASSLVLAGSIYNEQFF. Here the CDR3 DNA reads TGCGCCAGCAGCTTGGTCCTAGCGGGATCCATCTACAATGAGCAGTTCTTC.